This note documents a single T cell receptor (beta chain) sequence. The antigen remains unidentified. CDR3 length: 17 amino acids. V lost 5 bases and J 3 bases, leaving 20 bases between the germline ends. Per the germline V gene, CDR1 is MNHEY and CDR2 is SMNVEV (reference sequence). The data were obtained in a study of cytomegalovirus exposure and HLA in healthy donors. Profiled with immunoSEQ multiplex PCR; TCRdb holds only in-frame clones, not every one. The sample includes 85,000 to 130,000 clones, roughly 90% of them seen just once. Overall study findings and caveats: Associated with cytomegalovirus, according to the listing, were 150 to 200 TCR beta chains. Among the CMV-associated chains, a few were confirmed in vitro as specific for CMV antigens.

The rearrangement joins TRBV27 to TRBJ1-5, with D perhaps matching TRBD1 (6 bases). This TCR came from a woman aged 18-29 years in good health and CMV-seropositive. The sequencing input was PBMCs. CDR3 DNA: TGTGCCAGCAGTCCTCAGACAGGATCCCTGGCCAATCAGCCCCAGCATTTT. Its protein is CASSPQTGSLANQPQHF.